Following are 32 T cell receptor beta chains from one sample sequenced in a study of blood T cell repertoires in COVID-19. TCRdb keeps only in-frame clones here, not all; method: immunoSEQ multiplex PCR. This table holds around 87,000 clones, over 70% found once. Sample: peripheral blood. Receptors were obtained from a woman of 80 years or more with acute or convalescent COVID-19.

The chain employs TRBV30 and TRBJ2-3; tentatively, D is TRBD1 (5 bases). Germline CDR1 GTSNPN, CDR2 SVGIG (reference sequence). Trimming took off 0 bases at V and 1 base at J, with 8 bases between the two ends. The CDR3 consists of 14 residues. The CDR3 sequence is CAWSVKGGTDTQYF. CDR3 DNA: TGTGCCTGGAGTGTCAAAGGGGGCACAGATACGCAGTATTTT.

The chain joins TRBV10-1 to TRBJ1-4; unclear D gene. In germline, CDR1 is WNHNN, CDR2 SYGVQD (reference sequence). The V gene lost 3 bases and the J gene lost 5 bases, with 10 bases spanning the gap. There are 14 residues in the CDR3. CDR3 nucleotides: TGCGCCAGCAGTGAAAACAGTTCAAATGAAAAACTGTTTTTT. Translating gives CASSENSSNEKLFF.

This chain links TRBV7-9 with TRBJ2-7, with 9 bases lining up with TRBD1. V was pared by 4 bases and J by 1 base, with 8 bases of the junction left unmatched. CDR3 size: 16 residues. Germline V gene sequence: CDR1 SEHNR, CDR2 FQNEAQ (reference sequence). The CDR3 region has the DNA TGTGCCAGCAGCTACACCGGGACAGGGAGATCCTACGAGCAGTACTTC. Protein sequence: CASSYTGTGRSYEQYF.

This sequence joins TRBV4-3 and TRBJ2-3, with D possibly matching TRBD2 (5 bases). The CDR3 sequence is 15 residues long. Germline CDR1 LGHNA, CDR2 YSLEER. Between the trimmed V and J ends, which lost 0 bases and 4 bases, there was a span of 11 bases. In nucleotides, the CDR3 is TGCGCCAGCAGCCAAGAACTAGACCAGGCAGATACGCAGTATTTT. Its translation: CASSQELDQADTQYF.

This clone was counted only a few times. J is TRBJ1-2 and V is TRBV29-1, with TRBD1 as a possible D gene (5 bases). The CDR3 length is 12 residues. Trimming removed 7 bases at V and 0 bases at J, with 9 bases between. Germline assignment: CDR1 SQVTM and CDR2 ANQGSEA. The CDR3, as DNA: TGCAGCGCTGGGACTTCTAACTATGGCTACACCTTC. Its protein is CSAGTSNYGYTF.

This rearrangement joins TRBV7-2 to TRBJ2-7; TRBD2 matches 8 bases. With V trimmed by 2 bases and J by 3 bases, 6 bases remained unmatched. The CDR3 has 15 amino acids. CDR1 SGHTA and CDR2 FQGNSA come from the germline V gene. DNA of the CDR3: TGTGCCAGCAGCTTACTAGCGGGCTCCCACTACGAGCAGTACTTC. As protein: CASSLLAGSHYEQYF.

This chain uses TRBV11-2 with TRBJ1-5, with D maybe TRBD1 (6 bases). CDR3 length: 15 amino acids. Germline CDR1 and CDR2: SGHAT and FQNNGV. Trimming removed 1 base at V and 6 bases at J, with 13 bases between. CDR3 loop: CASSLAGEGFQPQHF. In DNA form, the CDR3 reads TGTGCCAGCAGCTTAGCAGGGGAGGGATTTCAGCCCCAGCATTTT.

The chain employs TRBV2 and TRBJ1-4, with 9 positions matching TRBD1. V trimming: 11 bases; J trimming: 7 bases; junction bases outside the gene matches: 8. Germline loops: CDR1 SNHLY, CDR2 FYNNEI. CDR3 length: 13 residues. The CDR3 DNA follows: TGTGCCGGAACGGGGACAGGGTCTGAAAAACTGTTTTTT. It yields the protein CAGTGTGSEKLFF.

This clone has only one observation. V usage is TRBV7-3 and J usage is TRBJ2-3, with 9 bases lining up with TRBD2. Germline V gene sequence: CDR1 SGHTA, CDR2 FQGTGA. The CDR3 spans 15 residues. V was pared by 5 bases and J by 1 base, with 4 bases of the junction left unmatched. CDR3 in DNA: TGTGCCAGCAGCCCTAGCGGGGTCCGCACAGATACGCAGTATTTT. Its translation: CASSPSGVRTDTQYF.

At least ten counts were recorded for this clone. V and J are TRBV3-1 (or the pseudogene TRBV3-2) and TRBJ1-1; TRBD1 matches 7 bases. Germline V gene sequence: CDR1 LGHDT, CDR2 YNNKEL (reference sequence). V trimming: 4 bases; J trimming: 1 base; junction bases outside the gene matches: 6. The CDR3 has 15 residues. The CDR3 coding sequence is TGTGCCAGCAGCCGTACAGGGGCATGGAACACTGAAGCTTTCTTT. Amino acids: CASSRTGAWNTEAFF.

V is TRBV28 and J is TRBJ1-5; a possible D gene is TRBD1 (5 bases). The germline CDR1 and CDR2 sequences are MDHEN and SYDVKM. The CDR3 runs 16 residues. Between the trimmed V and J ends, which lost 3 bases and 4 bases, there was a span of 16 bases. This chain's CDR3 is CASSFGGERGNQPQHF. The CDR3 nucleotides are TGTGCCAGCAGTTTCGGCGGGGAAAGGGGAAATCAGCCCCAGCATTTT.

V and J are TRBV6-5 and TRBJ2-7; D is possibly TRBD1 (7 bases). Germline lookup yields CDR1 MNHEY and CDR2 SVGAGI. The CDR3 is 14 amino acids. The V end lost 6 bases, the J end lost 0 bases, and 12 bases lay between the germline ends. DNA for the CDR3: TGTGCCAGCAGGCGGGACAGACTCTCCTACGAGCAGTACTTC. Protein sequence: CASRRDRLSYEQYF.

This clone was detected only a few times. V and J are TRBV2 and TRBJ1-4; the match to TRBD1 covers 8 bases. This CDR3 has 14 residues. The junction had 4 bases not matched to a gene; V was cut back by 6 bases and J by 4 bases. Per the germline V gene, CDR1 is SNHLY and CDR2 is FYNNEI. The CDR3 DNA reads TGTGCCAGCAGGGGGGACAGGATTAATGAAAAACTGTTTTTT. This translates into CASRGDRINEKLFF.

This rearrangement joins TRBV19 to TRBJ1-6, with 7 bases that match TRBD1. This CDR3 is 14 amino acids long. The trim removed 2 bases at V and 10 bases at J, leaving 5 bases unmatched. Germline V gene data show CDR1 as LNHDA and CDR2 as SQIVND (reference sequence). CDR3 sequence reads: CASSIRQGGSPLHF. The DNA of the CDR3 is TGTGCCAGTAGTATACGCCAGGGGGGATCACCCCTCCACTTT.

There are a few counts of this clone. V gene TRBV6-5 combines with J gene TRBJ1-2; 7 bases are shared with TRBD1. J was trimmed by 2 bases and V by 5 bases; bases with no gene match: 5. The CDR3 consists of 14 residues. The germline V gene has CDR1 MNHEY and CDR2 SVGAGI. CDR3 loop: CASSTLQGNYGYTF. Here the CDR3 DNA reads TGTGCCAGCAGTACCCTACAGGGGAACTATGGCTACACCTTC.

V and J are TRBV7-2 and TRBJ1-1, with a possible D match to TRBD1 (6 bases). V lost 4 bases to trimming and J lost 5 bases, with 11 bases between them. The CDR3 is 13 amino acids. Germline values: CDR1 SGHTA, CDR2 FQGNSA. This CDR3 reads CASSSQQGTEAFF. The CDR3 DNA reads as TGTGCCAGCAGCTCCCAGCAGGGGACTGAAGCTTTCTTT.

The J gene is TRBJ1-2, the V gene TRBV5-1; 7 positions match TRBD1. The CDR3 contains 17 residues. Trimming removed 4 bases from V and 2 bases from J; junction bases left unmatched: 14. Germline CDR1 and CDR2: SGHRS and YFSETQ. The CDR3 reads CASSPEYYTTGNYGYTF. CDR3 nucleotide sequence: TGCGCCAGCAGCCCCGAATATTACACGACAGGGAACTATGGCTACACCTTC.

V is TRBV4-1 and J is TRBJ2-1, with D unresolved. V was trimmed by 0 bases and J by 1 base, leaving 7 bases between them. The CDR3 runs to 15 residues. Germline-derived CDR1 and CDR2 are MGHRA and YSYEKL. This chain's CDR3 is CASSQDYSSYNEQFF. The CDR3 nucleotides are TGCGCCAGCAGCCAAGATTACAGTTCCTACAATGAGCAGTTCTTC.

The chain combines TRBV10-3 with TRBJ2-2, with D perhaps TRBD2 (6 bases). The CDR3 loop spans 14 amino acids. Trimming removed 6 bases from V and 7 bases from J, with 15 bases in between. Looked up from germline, CDR1 is ENHRY and CDR2 is SYGVKD. CDR3 sequence: CAIRYRLDGGELFF. The CDR3 nucleotides are TGTGCCATCAGATACCGACTAGACGGCGGGGAGCTGTTTTTT.

V and J are TRBV6-2 or TRBV6-3 and TRBJ2-7; D is uncertain. With 2 bases removed from V and 3 bases from J, the gap between germline ends came to 8 bases. CDR1 is MNHEY, CDR2 SVGEGT, per germline. The CDR3 is 13 amino acids. CDR3: CASSYEEYYEQYF. For the CDR3, the DNA is TGTGCCAGCAGTTACGAGGAATACTACGAGCAGTACTTC.

The chain recombines TRBV7-2 with TRBJ2-3, with D maybe TRBD2 (7 bases). CDR1 and CDR2 from the germline V gene are SGHTA and FQGNSA. The ends were cut back, 3 bases at V and 6 bases at J, with 16 bases in the middle. This CDR3 region has 15 residues. The CDR3 reads CASSFWGGGSDTQYF. In DNA, the CDR3 is TGTGCCAGCAGCTTTTGGGGCGGGGGCTCTGATACGCAGTATTTT.

The CDR3 is CASSFVTSGSYEQFF. The CDR3 DNA reads TGTGCCAGCAGCTTCGTGACTAGCGGGAGTTATGAGCAGTTCTTC. The chain carries TRBV7-9 and TRBJ2-1, with 12 bases aligning to TRBD2. CDR3 length: 15 residues. Germline CDR1 and CDR2: SEHNR and FQNEAQ (reference sequence). Germline trimming cut 3 bases from V and 8 bases from J; bases unmatched to any gene: 5.

This clone was seen more than once but under ten times. The rearrangement links TRBV5-1 to TRBJ2-2, with TRBD1 identical over 7 bases. The CDR3 has 16 residues. V lost 1 base to trimming and J lost 2 bases; unmatched junction nucleotides: 5. Germline CDR1 SGHRS, CDR2 YFSETQ. In DNA, the CDR3 is TGCGCCAGCAGCTTGCTGGGACAGTTAAACACCGGGGAGCTGTTTTTT. As protein: CASSLLGQLNTGELFF. Drawing the rest from reference TRBV5-1 and TRBJ2-2, the complete variable domain is KAGVTQTPRYLIKTRGQQVTLSCSPISGHRSVSWYQQTPGQGLQFLFEYFSETQRNKGNFPGRFSGRQFSNSRSEMNVSTLELGDSALYLCASSLLGQLNTGELFFGEGSRLTVL.

The chain couples TRBV28 to TRBJ2-2; possibly TRBD2 for D (5 bases). Trimming pared 3 bases from V and 5 bases from J, leaving 16 bases between. The CDR3 loop spans 16 amino acids. Germline loops: CDR1 MDHEN, CDR2 SYDVKM. CDR3 protein: CASSFQDPRRTGELFF. CDR3 DNA: TGTGCCAGCAGTTTCCAGGACCCCCGGAGGACCGGGGAGCTGTTTTTT.

The chain joins TRBV2 to TRBJ2-7, with 12 bases identical to TRBD2. V trimming: 6 bases; J trimming: 13 bases; junction bases outside the gene matches: 16. This CDR3 is 15 amino acids long. Per the germline V gene, CDR1 is SNHLY and CDR2 is FYNNEI. CDR3 protein: CASRDPTSGSGFPYF. CDR3 DNA sequence: TGTGCCAGCAGGGACCCGACTAGCGGGAGTGGCTTTCCTTACTTC.

V is TRBV3-1 (or the pseudogene TRBV3-2) and J is TRBJ1-1; possible D gene TRBD1, 6 bases. CDR3 size: 15 residues. V shed 6 bases and J shed 1 base, with 15 bases lying between them. Germline V gene data show CDR1 as LGHDT and CDR2 as YNNKEL (reference sequence). Here the CDR3 reads CASRATGTSNTEAFF. The DNA of the CDR3 is TGTGCCAGCAGAGCTACCGGGACATCGAACACTGAAGCTTTCTTT.

The chain links TRBV25-1 to TRBJ2-5; the D is unclear. CDR1 is MGHDK and CDR2 is SYGVNS in the germline V gene. V was pared by 4 bases and J by 0 bases, with 6 bases between. The CDR3 length is 13 residues. The CDR3 DNA sequence: TGTGCCAGCAGTGGAGCGTACCAAGAGACCCAGTACTTC. It translates to CASSGAYQETQYF.

The chain uses TRBV6-2 or TRBV6-3 and TRBJ1-4; weak D call: TRBD1 (5 bases). The V gene's germline CDR1 is MNHEY and CDR2 SVGEGT. Trimming shortened V by 2 bases and J by 3 bases, and 7 bases separated the two germline ends. The CDR3 is 14 amino acids. Here the CDR3 reads CASSYGGANEKLFF. DNA for the CDR3: TGTGCCAGCAGTTACGGGGGGGCTAATGAAAAACTGTTTTTT.

This clone was detected once. The chain has TRBV18 and TRBJ2-5; 8 bases line up with TRBD1. Trimming removed 3 bases from V and 2 bases from J; junction bases left unmatched: 8. This CDR3 spans 16 amino acids. Germline CDR1 is KGHSH and CDR2 is LQKENI. DNA for the CDR3: TGTGCCAGCTCACCCCAAGTTCGGACAGGGCAAGAGACCCAGTACTTC. This sequence encodes CASSPQVRTGQETQYF.

The rearrangement joins TRBV10-3 to TRBJ2-3, with D perhaps TRBD1 (6 bases). The CDR3 consists of 14 residues. CDR1 and CDR2 (germline): ENHRY, SYGVKD. V was clipped by 6 bases and J by 2 bases, with 12 bases between them. For the CDR3, the DNA is TGTGCCATCAGGGGGGACACACACACAGATACGCAGTATTTT. Its translation is CAIRGDTHTDTQYF.

This clone was observed a few times. The J gene is TRBJ1-4, the V gene TRBV3-1 (or the pseudogene TRBV3-2), with D unclear. V gave up 10 bases and J gave up 1 base, with 10 bases separating them. This CDR3 has 13 amino acids. The germline CDR1 and CDR2 sequences are LGHDT and YNNKEL (reference sequence). Here the CDR3 DNA reads TGTGCCACTCAGGCTCAAACTAATGAAAAACTGTTTTTT. Protein: CATQAQTNEKLFF.

This clone was seen more than once but under ten times. This sequence joins TRBV12-2 and TRBJ1-4; TRBD1 was called by the table and not checked on the DNA. TRBV12-2 is an annotated pseudogene. The CDR3 extends over 15 amino acids. CDR3 DNA: TGTGCAAGTCGCTTATTAGGACAGGGGGATGAAAAACTGTTTTTT. The encoded protein is CASRLLGQGDEKLFF.